The next 28 T cell receptor beta chains were all read from a single sample in a study of blood T cell repertoires in COVID-19. Libraries were prepared by immunoSEQ multiplex PCR; TCRdb keeps only in-frame clonotypes and omits some of them. The table lists 250,000 to 350,000 clones, roughly 90% of them singletons. What was sequenced was peripheral blood. The receptor source for this set is a young woman with COVID-19, enrolled during active disease.

The rearrangement links TRBV5-1 to TRBJ2-7; TRBD2 is a possible D gene (6 bases). Per germline, CDR1 SGHRS and CDR2 YFSETQ. CDR3 length: 14 amino acids. Trimming shortened V by 2 bases and J by 1 base, and 10 bases separated the two germline ends. CDR3 sequence reads: CASSFWEVSYEQYF. In nucleotides, the CDR3 is TGCGCCAGCAGCTTTTGGGAGGTGTCCTACGAGCAGTACTTC.

The chain has TRBV19 and TRBJ1-5, with unresolved D. Germline V CDR1 and CDR2: LNHDA, SQIVND (reference sequence). The V end lost 5 bases, the J end lost 0 bases, and 23 bases lay between the germline ends. The CDR3 spans 19 residues. CDR3: CASSADRDPTNDSNQPQHF. DNA for the CDR3: TGTGCCAGTAGTGCCGACCGGGATCCTACTAATGATAGCAATCAGCCCCAGCATTTT.

V is TRBV7-2 and J is TRBJ1-6; D might be TRBD1 (5 bases). The CDR3 extends over 15 amino acids. The ends were cut back, 5 bases at V and 5 bases at J, with 13 bases in the middle. Per the germline V gene, CDR1 is SGHTA and CDR2 is FQGNSA. For the CDR3, the DNA is TGTGCCAGCAGCGTCCGGACATCCGATAATTCACCCCTCCACTTT. It yields the protein CASSVRTSDNSPLHF.

V gene TRBV23-1 combines with J gene TRBJ1-5; possible D gene TRBD1, 5 bases. TRBV23-1 is an ORF; its function is uncertain. CDR3 length equals 13 residues. V was trimmed by 4 bases and J by 4 bases, leaving 8 bases between them. In DNA form, the CDR3 reads TGCGCCAGCAGTCCCGGGACTAATCAGCCCCAGCATTTT. Encoded protein: CASSPGTNQPQHF.

This clone was counted a few times. This chain links TRBV19 with TRBJ2-7, with D possibly TRBD2 on 6 matching bases. The CDR3 extends over 14 amino acids. Trimming cost V 4 bases and J 1 base, with 11 bases left between them. CDR1 is LNHDA and CDR2 is SQIVND in the germline V gene (reference sequence). The CDR3 loop is CASSTSALSYEQYF. Written as DNA, the CDR3 is TGTGCCAGTAGTACTAGCGCCCTTTCCTACGAGCAGTACTTC.

This chain uses TRBV7-3 with TRBJ2-1; 12 bases map to TRBD2. V shed 5 bases, J shed 12 bases, and the junction held 20 bases outside the gene matches. Looked up from germline, CDR1 is SGHTA and CDR2 is FQGTGA. The CDR3 contains 18 residues. This CDR3 reads CASSASTSGSPSIRGQFF. The CDR3 bases are TGTGCCAGCAGCGCCTCGACTAGCGGGAGCCCTTCGATCCGAGGGCAGTTCTTC.

The genes are TRBV4-2 and TRBJ2-7; possibly TRBD1 for D (5 bases). This CDR3 spans 13 amino acids. The V and J ends lost 3 bases and 5 bases respectively, with 11 bases between them. CDR1 is LGHNA and CDR2 is YNFKEQ in the germline V gene. The CDR3 coding sequence is TGTGCCAGCAGCCAGGGCAGGGTTGACGAGCAGTACTTC. Translated: CASSQGRVDEQYF.

The chain links TRBV2 to TRBJ1-5; 12 bases fit TRBD1. CDR3 length equals 15 residues. The junction had 6 bases not matched to a gene; V was cut back by 6 bases and J by 6 bases. Per the germline V gene, CDR1 is SNHLY and CDR2 is FYNNEI. CDR3 bases: TGTGCCAGCAGAACGGGACAGGGGGCATTTCAGCCCCAGCATTTT. Translated, it gives CASRTGQGAFQPQHF.

The CDR3 here is CASSLQGGQETQYF. The DNA of the CDR3 is TGTGCCAGCAGCTTACAGGGGGGCCAAGAGACCCAGTACTTC. The chain joins TRBV7-3 to TRBJ2-5; the D gene is possibly TRBD1 (7 bases). Trimming took off 2 bases at V and 1 base at J, with 8 bases between the two ends. There are 14 residues in the CDR3. Germline V gene lookup returns CDR1 SGHTA and CDR2 FQGTGA.

V usage is TRBV6-5 and J usage is TRBJ1-2; D call uncertain. The CDR3 covers 14 residues. Germline V lookup: CDR1 MNHEY, CDR2 SVGAGI. The V end was cut by 8 bases, the J end by 5 bases, with 18 bases between. The CDR3 coding sequence is TGTGCCAGCGGGAGGAAGGCCGAGACTTATGGCTACACCTTC. It is translated as CASGRKAETYGYTF.

The rearrangement joins TRBV4-1 to TRBJ1-5; D is perhaps TRBD1 (5 bases). The germline V gene has CDR1 MGHRA and CDR2 YSYEKL. V was shortened by 6 bases and J by 4 bases, with 16 bases between the two germline ends. The CDR3 sequence is 15 residues long. The CDR3 protein is CASSDERTRNQPQHF. DNA for the CDR3: TGCGCCAGCAGTGACGAGAGGACACGTAATCAGCCCCAGCATTTT.

This clone showed up just once. The CDR3 region is CASSLDGRDYNEQFF. The CDR3, as DNA: TGTGCCAGCAGCTTAGACGGGAGGGATTACAATGAGCAGTTCTTC. This sequence joins TRBV7-2 and TRBJ2-1; 8 nucleotides match TRBD2. This CDR3 region has 15 residues. The V gene's germline CDR1 is SGHTA and CDR2 FQGNSA. The junction had 3 bases not matched to a gene; V was cut back by 1 base and J by 4 bases.

In this sample, this clone turned up once. This sequence joins TRBV12-3 or TRBV12-4 and TRBJ1-5, with a possible D match to TRBD1 (5 bases). The CDR3 runs 12 residues. Trimming removed 4 bases from V and 7 bases from J, with 8 bases in between. CDR3 nucleotides: TGTGCCAGCAGTTGGGAGGGGCAGCCCCAGCATTTT. Translating gives CASSWEGQPQHF.

This chain links TRBV11-3 with TRBJ1-1; 7 positions match TRBD1. Germline CDR1 reads SGHNT; CDR2 reads YENEEA. CDR3 length equals 13 residues. Trimming removed 5 bases from V and 4 bases from J; junction bases left unmatched: 4. CDR3: CASSTGQFTEAFF. DNA for the CDR3: TGTGCCAGCAGCACGGGACAGTTCACTGAAGCTTTCTTT.

The gene calls are TRBV15 and TRBJ1-1; no firm D call. V lost 0 bases and J 5 bases, leaving 7 bases between the germline ends. The CDR3 is made up of 13 amino acids. The germline gives CDR1 LNHNV, CDR2 YYDKDF (reference sequence). The CDR3 DNA reads as TGTGCCACCAGCAGAGATCGAGGAACTGAAGCTTTCTTT. Translating gives CATSRDRGTEAFF.

J is TRBJ2-7 and V is TRBV27; 9 bases map to TRBD1. Trimming cost V 5 bases and J 6 bases; bases outside gene matches: 5. There are 13 residues in the CDR3. Per germline, CDR1 MNHEY and CDR2 SMNVEV (reference sequence). The CDR3 loop reads CASSHGQGLEQYF. The CDR3 region has the DNA TGTGCCAGCAGTCACGGACAGGGGCTCGAGCAGTACTTC.

J is TRBJ2-1 and V is TRBV7-7; TRBD2 matches 8 bases. Looked up from germline, CDR1 is SSHAT and CDR2 is FNYEAQ (reference sequence). The V segment lost 4 bases and the J segment 6 bases; nucleotides outside the gene matches: 5. The CDR3 covers 14 residues. The CDR3 sequence: CASSYSSGSNEQFF. CDR3 DNA: TGTGCCAGCAGCTATTCGAGCGGGAGCAATGAGCAGTTCTTC.

The V and J genes are TRBV18 and TRBJ1-4; 10 bases are a match to TRBD1. The CDR3 sequence is 17 residues long. The V segment lost 4 bases and the J segment 1 base; nucleotides outside the gene matches: 6. Looked up from germline, CDR1 is KGHSH and CDR2 is LQKENI. CDR3: CASSLNGQGETNEKLFF. In nucleotides, the CDR3 is TGTGCCAGCTCACTTAACGGACAGGGGGAAACTAATGAAAAACTGTTTTTT.

This chain uses TRBV11-2 with TRBJ1-6; D is perhaps TRBD1 (5 bases). Trimming took 0 bases from V and 9 from J, leaving 12 bases between them. CDR3 length: 15 residues. Germline V lookup: CDR1 SGHAT, CDR2 FQNNGV. The CDR3: CASSLELGEGSPLHF. The CDR3 nucleotides are TGTGCCAGCAGCTTAGAGTTAGGGGAGGGTTCACCCCTCCACTTT.

The V gene is TRBV3-1 (or the pseudogene TRBV3-2), the J gene TRBJ2-2, with 12 bases matching TRBD2. The CDR3 runs to 18 residues. Trimming took 3 bases from V and 4 from J; bases not matched to a gene: 9. The V gene's germline CDR1 is LGHDT and CDR2 YNNKEL (reference sequence). The CDR3: CASSHSGLAGFGTGELFF. CDR3 nucleotides: TGTGCCAGCAGCCACTCCGGACTAGCGGGATTTGGCACCGGGGAGCTGTTTTTT.

This chain connects TRBV9 to TRBJ1-1; D might be TRBD1 (6 bases). Germline V CDR1 and CDR2: SGDLS, YYNGEE. The CDR3 runs to 12 residues. V lost 0 bases and J 8 bases, leaving 8 bases between the germline ends. The CDR3 reads CASSVVGTEAFF. As DNA, the CDR3 is TGTGCCAGCAGCGTAGTTGGGACAGAAGCTTTCTTT.

The chain recombines TRBV28 with TRBJ1-4, with TRBD1 as a possible D gene (6 bases). The CDR3 covers 15 residues. The ends were cut back, 2 bases at V and 7 bases at J, with 14 bases in the middle. CDR1 is MDHEN, CDR2 SYDVKM, per germline. Here the CDR3 reads CASSLLVTGGEKLFF. The CDR3 nucleotides are TGTGCCAGCAGTTTACTGGTGACAGGTGGTGAAAAACTGTTTTTT.

This clone appeared a few times. The V and J genes are TRBV30 and TRBJ2-1, with TRBD2 identical over 9 bases. Looked up from germline, CDR1 is GTSNPN and CDR2 is SVGIG (reference sequence). V trimming: 2 bases; J trimming: 4 bases; junction bases outside the gene matches: 6. The CDR3 has 15 residues. CDR3 sequence reads: CAWSRLAASYNEQFF. The DNA of the CDR3 is TGTGCCTGGAGTCGACTAGCGGCCTCTTACAATGAGCAGTTCTTC.

This clone appeared a single time. The gene calls are TRBV5-4 and TRBJ2-7; possibly TRBD2 for D (6 bases). From germline, CDR1 is SGHNT and CDR2 YYREEE (reference sequence). CDR3 length equals 13 residues. Trimming took 0 bases from V and 3 from J, leaving 7 bases between them. For the CDR3, the DNA is TGTGCCAGCAGCTTGGGGACTATCTACGAGCAGTACTTC. This sequence encodes CASSLGTIYEQYF.

The gene calls are TRBV5-1 and TRBJ2-2, with 10 nucleotides matching TRBD2. J was trimmed by 4 bases and V by 4 bases; bases with no gene match: 1. The CDR3 sequence is 14 residues long. Germline V gives CDR1 SGHRS, CDR2 YFSETQ. DNA of the CDR3: TGCGCCAGCAGCCGGACTAGCGGCACCGGGGAGCTGTTTTTT. Its translation is CASSRTSGTGELFF. Full variable domain (remainder filled in from reference TRBV5-1 and TRBJ2-2): KAGVTQTPRYLIKTRGQQVTLSCSPISGHRSVSWYQQTPGQGLQFLFEYFSETQRNKGNFPGRFSGRQFSNSRSEMNVSTLELGDSALYLCASSRTSGTGELFFGEGSRLTVL.

The chain joins TRBV18 to TRBJ1-6; D perhaps matches TRBD1 (6 bases). Per germline, CDR1 KGHSH and CDR2 LQKENI. Trimming stripped 0 bases from V and 5 bases from J, with 11 bases between. The CDR3 consists of 16 residues. This chain's CDR3 is CASSPPVDSHNSPLHF. CDR3 sequence (DNA): TGTGCCAGCTCACCACCGGTGGACAGCCATAATTCACCCCTCCACTTT.

V is TRBV30 and J is TRBJ1-2; 10 positions match TRBD1. The CDR3 consists of 16 residues. Germline V gene data show CDR1 as GTSNPN and CDR2 as SVGIG (reference sequence). J gave up 4 bases and V 0 bases, and 8 bases lay outside the gene matches. The DNA of the CDR3 is TGTGCCTGGAGTGTACTGACAGGGGGCCTCAGCTATGGCTACACCTTC. Translating it yields CAWSVLTGGLSYGYTF.

The rearrangement joins TRBV10-3 to TRBJ2-1, with TRBD2 matching 9 bases. J was trimmed by 3 bases and V by 3 bases; bases with no gene match: 6. The germline V gene encodes CDR1 ENHRY and CDR2 SYGVKD. The CDR3 is 16 residues long. The CDR3 nucleotides are TGTGCCATCAGTGATCCGGGACTAGCCGTCTACAATGAGCAGTTCTTC. It translates to CAISDPGLAVYNEQFF.